The 30 T cell receptor beta chains reported below all come from one sample, sequenced in a study of blood T cell dynamics during melanoma immunotherapy. Assay used: immunoSEQ multiplex PCR; TCRdb lists only in-frame clones, some missing. The table has around 13,000 clones, approximately 84% seen once. This sample's time point: pre-treatment baseline. The source material was blood, sampled from a patient treated with checkpoint blockade. The origin of the receptors is a human donor with melanoma.

This chain uses TRBV28 with TRBJ2-1; 8 nucleotides agree with TRBD1. From germline, CDR1 is MDHEN and CDR2 SYDVKM. Trimming took 8 bases from V and 0 from J; bases not matched to a gene: 0. This CDR3 comprises 13 residues. CDR3 DNA sequence: TGTGCCAGCCAGGGGGCCTCCTACAATGAGCAGTTCTTC. Protein: CASQGASYNEQFF.

This clone has just a few counts. The chain combines TRBV6-6 with TRBJ2-7; 9 bases line up with TRBD1. CDR1 is MNHNY and CDR2 is SVGAGI in the germline V gene (reference sequence). The V segment lost 6 bases and the J segment 8 bases; nucleotides outside the gene matches: 14. This CDR3 contains 15 residues. The CDR3 DNA reads TGTGCCAGCAGCCTGCGGACAGGGGCCCTCTCTCAGCAGTACTTC. This sequence encodes CASSLRTGALSQQYF.

The chain links TRBV18 to TRBJ1-4; weak D call: TRBD1 (6 bases). The V gene lost 3 bases and the J gene lost 6 bases, with 14 bases spanning the gap. This CDR3 is 15 amino acids long. Germline V gene data show CDR1 as KGHSH and CDR2 as LQKENI. CDR3 nucleotides: TGTGCCAGCTCACCCGCGGGTGGACAGTATGAAAAACTGTTTTTT. This encodes CASSPAGGQYEKLFF.

This chain links TRBV27 with TRBJ2-3; perhaps TRBD2 as D (6 bases). This CDR3 has 15 amino acids. V was clipped by 8 bases and J by 2 bases, with 17 bases between them. The germline CDR1 and CDR2 sequences are MNHEY and SMNVEV (reference sequence). CDR3 sequence: CASRSGLGPTDTQYF. CDR3 DNA: TGTGCCAGCCGGAGCGGGTTAGGTCCCACAGATACGCAGTATTTT.

This clone was observed once. This chain joins TRBV2 and TRBJ2-3; perhaps TRBD1 as D (6 bases). The CDR3 has 16 residues. The germline gives CDR1 SNHLY, CDR2 FYNNEI. Trimming left V 7 bases short and J 4 bases short, with 21 bases between. The CDR3 nucleotides read TGTGCCAGCAAGTCACTCCCACAGGGTTTTGCAGATACGCAGTATTTT. Translation: CASKSLPQGFADTQYF.

This chain links TRBV27 with TRBJ1-6; no firm D call. In germline, CDR1 is MNHEY, CDR2 SMNVEV (reference sequence). The ends were cut back, 2 bases at V and 10 bases at J, with 15 bases in the middle. This CDR3 has 15 amino acids. The CDR3 DNA reads TGTGCCAGCAGTTTAAGGACGGCCGTGGGATCACCCCTCCACTTT. Its protein product is CASSLRTAVGSPLHF.

This chain uses TRBV19 with TRBJ1-2; D gene unclear. CDR1 is LNHDA, CDR2 SQIVND, per germline (reference sequence). Deletions cut 4 bases from V and 3 bases from J, with 12 bases between. The CDR3 runs to 14 residues. In nucleotides, the CDR3 is TGTGCCAGTAGTAAACTCGGGAGTGACTATGGCTACACCTTC. It specifies CASSKLGSDYGYTF.

The chain links TRBV18 to TRBJ2-3, with TRBD2 identical over 9 bases. CDR3 length equals 17 residues. J lost 0 bases, V lost 8 bases, and 12 bases had no gene match. Germline V gene lookup returns CDR1 KGHSH and CDR2 LQKENI. This chain's CDR3 is CASTRVSGGTSTDTQYF. In DNA, the CDR3 is TGTGCCAGCACGCGAGTTAGCGGGGGTACTAGCACAGATACGCAGTATTTT.

CDR3 region: CAAGGDYEQYF. The CDR3 region has the DNA TGTGCCGCCGGGGGAGACTACGAGCAGTACTTC. The V gene is TRBV6-1, the J gene TRBJ2-7; D is possibly TRBD2 (6 bases). In germline, CDR1 is MNHNS, CDR2 SASEGT. This CDR3 is built from 11 residues. The V gene lost 11 bases and the J gene lost 3 bases, with 11 bases spanning the gap.

CDR3 protein: CAISETLTGGDGYTF. The DNA for the CDR3 is TGTGCCATCAGTGAAACCCTGACAGGGGGCGATGGCTACACCTTC. The chain couples TRBV10-3 to TRBJ1-2, with TRBD1 matching over 10 bases. The trim removed 3 bases at V and 6 bases at J, leaving 7 bases unmatched. The CDR3 is made up of 15 amino acids. CDR1 and CDR2 (germline): ENHRY, SYGVKD.

The CDR3 sequence is CSVVSDGRDNSYNEQFF. As DNA, the CDR3 is TGCAGCGTTGTATCTGACGGGAGAGATAACTCCTACAATGAGCAGTTCTTC. The chain uses TRBV29-1 and TRBJ2-1, with D possibly TRBD2 on 6 matching bases. CDR1 and CDR2 from the germline V gene are SQVTM and ANQGSEA. The V gene lost 4 bases and the J gene lost 0 bases, with 19 bases spanning the gap. CDR3 length: 17 amino acids.

The chain has TRBV7-8 and TRBJ2-7; D remains unclear. Germline V lookup: CDR1 SGHVS, CDR2 FQNEAQ. Trimming removed 4 bases at V and 3 bases at J, with 7 bases between. This CDR3 region has 12 residues. The CDR3 nucleotides are TGTGCCAGCAGCTCCAACAGCTACGAGCAGTACTTC. Translation gives CASSSNSYEQYF.

The chain links TRBV2 to TRBJ1-2; D perhaps matches TRBD1 (6 bases). CDR1 is SNHLY and CDR2 is FYNNEI in the germline V gene. The V end lost 4 bases, the J end lost 4 bases, and 7 bases lay between the germline ends. The CDR3 is 12 residues long. The CDR3: CASSGGGYGYTF. CDR3 bases: TGTGCCAGCAGTGGAGGGGGCTATGGCTACACCTTC.

The chain links TRBV19 to TRBJ1-1; 8 bases align to TRBD1. This CDR3 has 18 amino acids. Germline trimming cut 4 bases from V and 0 bases from J; bases unmatched to any gene: 13. CDR1 and CDR2 from the germline V gene are LNHDA and SQIVND (reference sequence). Here the CDR3 reads CASSTRGTGWLMNTEAFF. The CDR3, as DNA: TGTGCCAGTAGTACGAGAGGGACAGGATGGCTTATGAACACTGAAGCTTTCTTT.

This chain connects TRBV15 to TRBJ2-3; 11 bases are a match to TRBD2. Germline V gene lookup returns CDR1 LNHNV and CDR2 YYDKDF (reference sequence). This CDR3 spans 21 amino acids. V lost 1 base and J lost 0; bases outside the gene matches: 15. In DNA, the CDR3 is TGTGCCACCAGCAGAGTGGAGTCTAGCGGGAGGCATAGGCCAAGCACAGATACGCAGTATTTT. Protein product: CATSRVESSGRHRPSTDTQYF.

The chain uses TRBV7-8 and TRBJ2-7, with 7 bases aligning to TRBD2. Per the germline V gene, CDR1 is SGHVS and CDR2 is FQNEAQ. This CDR3 is 14 amino acids long. The V segment lost 4 bases and the J segment 2 bases; nucleotides outside the gene matches: 5. The CDR3, as DNA: TGTGCCAGCAGCTCCCTAGCGGAGGCCTACGAGCAGTACTTC. Translating gives CASSSLAEAYEQYF.

The V and J genes are TRBV5-6 and TRBJ1-2, with D tentatively TRBD1 (6 bases). The CDR3 covers 13 residues. The V end lost 6 bases, the J end lost 4 bases, and 13 bases lay between the germline ends. CDR1 is SGHDT, CDR2 YYEEEE, per germline. The CDR3 sequence is CASTRLQGYGYTF. As DNA, the CDR3 is TGTGCCAGCACGCGCCTACAGGGCTATGGCTACACCTTC.

The gene calls are TRBV7-9 and TRBJ1-1; D unclear. The CDR3 contains 15 residues. Germline V CDR1 and CDR2: SEHNR, FQNEAQ (reference sequence). Trimming removed 4 bases at V and 7 bases at J, with 19 bases between. The CDR3 sequence: CASSSDSRSRVEAFF. In DNA form, the CDR3 reads TGTGCCAGCAGCTCAGACTCCAGATCCCGGGTTGAAGCTTTCTTT.

The chain carries TRBV28 and TRBJ2-1, with 12 nucleotides matching TRBD2. V lost 5 bases and J lost 0; bases outside the gene matches: 8. Germline values: CDR1 MDHEN, CDR2 SYDVKM. The CDR3 consists of 18 residues. The CDR3 reads CASSPRTSGKSSYNEQFF. CDR3 nucleotide sequence: TGTGCCAGCAGTCCGCGGACTAGCGGGAAAAGCTCCTACAATGAGCAGTTCTTC.

The chain has TRBV7-6 and TRBJ1-1, with 7 bases that match TRBD1. The germline V gene encodes CDR1 SGHVS and CDR2 FNYEAQ. The CDR3 runs 14 residues. J lost 2 bases, V lost 5 bases, and 5 bases had no gene match. The CDR3 here is CASSIGQANTEAFF. The CDR3 nucleotides read TGTGCCAGCAGCATAGGACAGGCAAACACTGAAGCTTTCTTT. The full variable domain, its missing parts supplied by reference TRBV7-6 and TRBJ1-1, is GAGVSQSPRYKVTKRGQDVALRCDPISGHVSLYWYRQALGQGPEFLTYFNYEAQQDKSGLPNDRFSAERPEGSISTLTIQRTEQRDSAMYRCASSIGQANTEAFFGQGTRLTVV.

The chain has TRBV7-9 and TRBJ1-1; a weak D match, TRBD1 (6 bases). Trimming took off 6 bases at V and 4 bases at J, with 15 bases between the two ends. Germline CDR1 and CDR2: SEHNR and FQNEAQ (reference sequence). There are 14 residues in the CDR3. The chain's CDR3 is CASSTFTGSTEAFF. CDR3 coding DNA: TGTGCCAGCAGTACCTTTACAGGGAGCACTGAAGCTTTCTTT.

The rearrangement links TRBV5-6 to TRBJ2-1, with D possibly TRBD1 on 5 matching bases. CDR3 size: 14 residues. The germline gives CDR1 SGHDT, CDR2 YYEEEE. Trimming left V 7 bases short and J 0 bases short, with 11 bases between. CDR3 nucleotide sequence: TGTGCCAGCCTGGACACGGGCTCCTACAATGAGCAGTTCTTC. Translated, it gives CASLDTGSYNEQFF.

The genes are TRBV7-8 and TRBJ2-7; D is possibly TRBD1 (5 bases). This CDR3 is 14 amino acids long. Germline loops: CDR1 SGHVS, CDR2 FQNEAQ. The germline V and J ends were trimmed by 1 base and 5 bases, with 12 bases remaining between them. CDR3 DNA: TGTGCCAGCAGCTTAGTAGGGGTCGTGGACGAGCAGTACTTC. Its protein is CASSLVGVVDEQYF.

This clone was counted a single time. V is TRBV19 and J is TRBJ2-7; 8 bases line up with TRBD2. Per the germline V gene, CDR1 is LNHDA and CDR2 is SQIVND (reference sequence). The CDR3 is 14 residues long. V was clipped by 2 bases and J by 4 bases; unmatched bases: 4. The CDR3 bases are TGTGCCAGTAGTATAACGGGACTAGTGTACGAGCAGTACTTC. Its protein is CASSITGLVYEQYF.

Comments on this clone: Relative to the germline gene, one junction end is altered; a read error may explain this. The V call is TRBV7-7, the J call TRBJ2-1, with 7 bases fitting TRBD2. The germline gives CDR1 SSHAT, CDR2 FNYEAQ (reference sequence). There are 14 residues in the CDR3. This chain's CDR3 is CASSLSGGRDEQFF. In nucleotides, the CDR3 is TGTGCTAGCAGCTTAAGTGGAGGGAGGGATGAGCAGTTCTTC. Combining the CDR3 with reference TRBV7-7 and TRBJ2-1 gives the whole variable domain GAGVSQSPRYKVTKRGQDVTLRCDPISSHATLYWYQQALGQGPEFLTYFNYEAQPDKSGLPSDRFSAERPEGSISTLTIQRTEQRDSAMYRCASSLSGGRDEQFFGPGTRLTVL.

The CDR3 nucleotides are TGTGCCAGAAGCTTCCTACTAGCGGGAGCTGGGTACGAGCAGTACTTC. Amino acids: CARSFLLAGAGYEQYF. The chain is built from TRBV5-3 and TRBJ2-5, with TRBD2 matching over 11 bases. The tail of the sequence fits TRBJ2-7 better, so the J call may be wrong. TRBV5-3 carries the ORF label, with uncertain function. The CDR3 sequence is 16 residues long.

The rearrangement uses TRBV9 and TRBJ2-3; the match to TRBD1 covers 9 bases. This CDR3 is 16 amino acids long. From germline, CDR1 is SGDLS and CDR2 YYNGEE. Unmatched junction bases numbered 9, after V lost 3 bases and J lost 4 bases. CDR3 sequence: CASSGFSGQGADTQYF. The CDR3 coding sequence is TGTGCCAGCAGCGGTTTTTCGGGACAGGGCGCAGATACGCAGTATTTT.

In its sample, this clone was seen once. This chain connects TRBV15 to TRBJ2-5, with 7 positions matching TRBD2. The trim removed 1 base at V and 1 base at J, leaving 6 bases unmatched. From germline, CDR1 is LNHNV and CDR2 YYDKDF (reference sequence). This CDR3 comprises 16 residues. CDR3 residues: CATSRGGTNLQETQYF. Written as DNA, the CDR3 is TGTGCCACCAGCAGAGGCGGGACTAACCTCCAAGAGACCCAGTACTTC.

The chain couples TRBV5-1 to TRBJ2-7, with D maybe TRBD1 (5 bases). The CDR3 loop spans 15 amino acids. Trimming removed 0 bases from V and 2 bases from J, with 12 bases in between. Germline V lookup: CDR1 SGHRS, CDR2 YFSETQ. In nucleotides, the CDR3 is TGCGCCAGCAGCTTGGAGGGGTCAAGCCCCTACGAGCAGTACTTC. It translates to CASSLEGSSPYEQYF. The complete variable domain, with remaining parts taken from reference TRBV5-1 and TRBJ2-7, reads KAGVTQTPRYLIKTRGQQVTLSCSPISGHRSVSWYQQTPGQGLQFLFEYFSETQRNKGNFPGRFSGRQFSNSRSEMNVSTLELGDSALYLCASSLEGSSPYEQYFGPGTRLTVT.

The CDR3 region is CASRNTGDPSSYTF. The CDR3, as DNA: TGTGCCAGCAGAAACACAGGGGACCCGTCAAGCTACACCTTC. The rearrangement links TRBV6-5 to TRBJ1-2; 7 nucleotides line up with TRBD1. The trim removed 6 bases at V and 9 bases at J, leaving 13 bases unmatched. This CDR3 has 14 residues. Germline V CDR1 and CDR2: MNHEY, SVGAGI.